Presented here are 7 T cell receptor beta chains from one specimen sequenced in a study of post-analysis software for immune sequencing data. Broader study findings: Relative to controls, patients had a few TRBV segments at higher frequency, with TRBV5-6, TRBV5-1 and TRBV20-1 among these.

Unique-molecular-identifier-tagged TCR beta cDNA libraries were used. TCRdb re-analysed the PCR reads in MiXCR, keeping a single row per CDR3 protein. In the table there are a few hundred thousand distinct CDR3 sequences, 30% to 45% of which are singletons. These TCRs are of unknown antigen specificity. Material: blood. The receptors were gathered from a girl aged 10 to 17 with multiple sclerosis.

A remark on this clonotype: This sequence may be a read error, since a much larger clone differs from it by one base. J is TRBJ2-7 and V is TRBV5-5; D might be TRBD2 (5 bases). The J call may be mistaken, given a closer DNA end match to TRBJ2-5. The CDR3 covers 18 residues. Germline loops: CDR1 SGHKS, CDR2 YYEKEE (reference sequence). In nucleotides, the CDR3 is TGTGCCAGCAGCCTGGGCACGTTCCTGATAAAATGGAGGGAGACCCAGTACTTC. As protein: CASSLGTFLIKWRETQYF.

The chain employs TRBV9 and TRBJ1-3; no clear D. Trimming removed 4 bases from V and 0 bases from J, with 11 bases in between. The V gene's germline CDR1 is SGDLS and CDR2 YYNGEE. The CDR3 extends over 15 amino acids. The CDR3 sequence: CASSPDWDSGNTIYF. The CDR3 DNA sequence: TGTGCCAGCAGCCCTGACTGGGACTCTGGAAACACCATATATTTT.

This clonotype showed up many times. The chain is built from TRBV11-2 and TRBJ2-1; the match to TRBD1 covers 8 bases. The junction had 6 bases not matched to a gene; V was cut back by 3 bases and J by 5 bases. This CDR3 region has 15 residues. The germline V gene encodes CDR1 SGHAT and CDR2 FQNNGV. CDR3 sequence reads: CASSFSGGRNNEQFF. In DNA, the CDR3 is TGTGCCAGCAGCTTTTCAGGGGGCAGGAACAATGAGCAGTTCTTC.

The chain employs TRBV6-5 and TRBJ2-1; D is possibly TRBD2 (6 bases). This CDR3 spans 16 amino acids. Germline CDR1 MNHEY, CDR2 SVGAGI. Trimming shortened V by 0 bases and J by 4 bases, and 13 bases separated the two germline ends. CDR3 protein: CASSYSGRTSYNEQFF. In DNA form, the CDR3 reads TGTGCCAGCAGTTACTCGGGGAGGACCTCTTACAATGAGCAGTTCTTC.

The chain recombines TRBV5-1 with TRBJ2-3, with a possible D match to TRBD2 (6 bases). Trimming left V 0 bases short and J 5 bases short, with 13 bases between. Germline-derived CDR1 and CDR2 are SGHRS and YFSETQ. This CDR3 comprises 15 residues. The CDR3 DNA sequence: TGCGCCAGCAGCTTGGTTGGCGGGACGGAAGATACGCAGTATTTT. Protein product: CASSLVGGTEDTQYF.

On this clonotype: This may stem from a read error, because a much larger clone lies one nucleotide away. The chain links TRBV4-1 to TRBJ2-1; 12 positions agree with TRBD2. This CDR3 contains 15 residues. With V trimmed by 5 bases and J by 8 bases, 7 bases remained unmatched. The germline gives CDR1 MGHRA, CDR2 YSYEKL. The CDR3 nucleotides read TGCGCCAGCAGCTTGCTAGCGGGAGGGGAGGATGAGCAGTTCTTC. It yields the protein CASSLLAGGEDEQFF.

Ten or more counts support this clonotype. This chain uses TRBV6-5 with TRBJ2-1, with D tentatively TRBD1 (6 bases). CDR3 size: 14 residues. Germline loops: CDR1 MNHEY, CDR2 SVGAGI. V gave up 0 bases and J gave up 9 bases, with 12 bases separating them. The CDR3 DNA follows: TGTGCCAGCAGTTACTCCACACAGGGAACTGAGCAGTTCTTC. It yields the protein CASSYSTQGTEQFF.